These T cell receptor beta chains were read from a single sample in a study of shared clonotypes between healthy human individuals. Profiled with immunoSEQ multiplex PCR; TCRdb holds only in-frame clones, not every one. The sample contains some 2,100,000 clones, under 95% of which appear only once. Sequencing was performed on naive CD8+ T cells from PBMCs. All receptors derive from a man aged 18 to 35 in good health. Some clones in this sample may be carry-over from other donors' samples. CDR3s include the opening cysteine and the closing phenylalanine or tryptophan. The D gene is left open where the match is weak. The listing skips clone size in some rows; elsewhere it reads once, few, many or a size class.

V	J	D	size	CDR3	DNA
TRBV27	TRBJ2-5	TRBD1	.	CASHDRGHPETQYF	TGTGCCAGCCACGACAGGGGGCACCCCGAGACCCAGTACTTC
TRBV18	TRBJ2-7	TRBD2	.	CASSPVGLAGSYEQYF	TGTGCCAGCTCACCGGTCGGACTAGCGGGCTCCTACGAGCAGTACTTC
TRBV14	TRBJ2-7	.	.	CASSLHPRADSSYEQYF	TGTGCCAGCAGCCTACACCCCCGCGCGGACAGCTCCTACGAGCAGTACTTC
TRBV4-1	TRBJ1-5	.	.	CASSQGSHSNQPQHF	TGCGCCAGCAGCCAAGGGTCACACAGCAATCAGCCCCAGCATTTT
TRBV7-2	TRBJ1-2	.	.	CASSFWDALSGYTF	TGTGCCAGCAGCTTCTGGGACGCCCTGTCTGGCTACACCTTC
TRBV28	TRBJ1-2	.	.	CASSPALLDSGGYTF	TGTGCCAGCAGTCCAGCCTTACTGGACAGCGGGGGCTACACCTTC
TRBV4-3	TRBJ1-5	.	.	CASSQDRGASQPQHF	TGCGCCAGCAGCCAAGATAGGGGGGCGTCTCAGCCCCAGCATTTT
TRBV5-4	TRBJ1-2	.	.	CASSLGEGINYGYTF	TGTGCCAGCAGCTTGGGAGAGGGTATTAACTATGGCTACACCTTC
TRBV28	TRBJ2-7	TRBD2	.	CASSLRLAGLLSYEQYF	TGTGCCAGCAGTTTGCGGCTAGCGGGACTCCTCTCCTACGAGCAGTACTTC
TRBV5-6	TRBJ1-1	.	.	CASSFGSGFQAFF	TGTGCCAGCAGCTTTGGGTCAGGCTTCCAAGCTTTCTTT
TRBV30	TRBJ1-1	TRBD1	few	CAWSADRVEAFF	TGTGCCTGGAGTGCAGACAGGGTCGAAGCTTTCTTT
TRBV7-6	TRBJ2-5	TRBD1	.	CASSLGTGLYGMGTQYF	TGTGCCAGCAGCTTAGGGACAGGGTTGTACGGGATGGGGACCCAGTACTTC
TRBV5-1	TRBJ2-1	TRBD2	once	CASSLKSSGSVNEQFF	TGCGCCAGCAGCCTGAAGTCTAGCGGGAGTGTCAATGAGCAGTTCTTC
TRBV11-1	TRBJ1-1	.	.	CASSPPRQAGTEAFF	TGTGCCAGCAGCCCACCACGACAGGCGGGGACTGAAGCTTTCTTT
TRBV21-1	TRBJ2-4	.	.	CASSKVSAKNIQYF	TGTGCCAGCAGCAAAGTAAGTGCCAAAAACATTCAGTACTTC
TRBV19	TRBJ2-1	TRBD2	once	CASSTYKTSGRDHNEQFF	TGTGCCAGTAGCACTTATAAGACTAGCGGGAGAGACCACAATGAGCAGTTCTTC
TRBV27	TRBJ2-7	TRBD2	.	CASGEGLSYEQYF	TGTGCCAGCGGGGAGGGGCTCTCCTACGAGCAGTACTTC
TRBV15	TRBJ1-1	.	.	CATSRGEGIDTEAFF	TGTGCCACCAGCAGAGGAGAGGGAATCGACACTGAAGCTTTCTTT
TRBV28	TRBJ2-7	TRBD1	.	CASSSFSHRDREGIGQYF	TGTGCCAGCAGTTCGTTCTCACACCGGGACAGGGAGGGAATAGGGCAGTACTTC
TRBV27	TRBJ1-2	.	.	CASTPRTVLSGYGGYTF	TGTGCCAGCACCCCCAGGACAGTCTTATCGGGCTATGGCGGCTACACCTTC
TRBV7-3	TRBJ2-1	TRBD1	.	CASSLGGTGAYNEQFF	TGTGCCAGCAGCTTAGGTGGGACAGGCGCCTACAATGAGCAGTTCTTC
TRBV27	TRBJ2-1	TRBD2	.	CASEPTSAGVNEQFF	TGTGCCAGCGAACCTACTAGCGCGGGCGTCAATGAGCAGTTCTTC
TRBV28	TRBJ2-7	TRBD2	.	CASSTEAGREFDEQYF	TGTGCCAGCAGTACGGAAGCGGGACGGGAATTTGACGAGCAGTACTTC
TRBV4-1	TRBJ1-1	.	.	CASSQDPPGRTILMNTEAFF	TGCGCCAGCAGCCAAGATCCACCGGGACGGACTATTCTTATGAACACTGAAGCTTTCTTT
TRBV7-8	TRBJ2-1	TRBD2	.	CASSFGLAGGVYNEQFF	TGTGCCAGCAGCTTCGGACTAGCGGGAGGTGTGTACAATGAGCAGTTCTTC
TRBV4-3	TRBJ2-3	.	.	CASTSSRSGTDTQYF	TGCGCCAGCACATCAAGCCGGTCTGGCACAGATACGCAGTATTTT
TRBV5-1	TRBJ2-1	TRBD1	.	CASSPLSHRDSEQFF	TGCGCCAGCAGCCCCCTTAGCCACCGGGACAGTGAGCAGTTCTTC
TRBV27	TRBJ1-2	TRBD1	.	CASSSDRTGQGSPYGYTF	TGTGCCAGCAGTTCCGACAGAACGGGACAGGGGAGCCCCTATGGCTACACCTTC
TRBV7-2	TRBJ2-7	.	.	CASSSPGGEQYF	TGTGCCAGCAGCTCCCCTGGGGGCGAGCAGTACTTC
TRBV7-9	TRBJ1-1	.	.	CASSPSDVNTEAFF	TGTGCCAGCAGCCCTAGCGACGTCAACACTGAAGCTTTCTTT
TRBV19	TRBJ2-1	TRBD2	once	CASSPTSGRYSSYNEQFF	TGTGCCAGTAGTCCGACTAGCGGGAGGTATAGCTCCTACAATGAGCAGTTCTTC
TRBV10-3	TRBJ1-6	TRBD1	.	CAISGGQGFNSPLHF	TGTGCCATCAGCGGGGGACAGGGCTTTAATTCACCCCTCCACTTT
TRBV28	TRBJ1-5	.	.	CASSLFYFVSGGPQPQHF	TGTGCCAGCAGTTTGTTTTATTTTGTCTCGGGAGGGCCCCAGCCCCAGCATTTT
TRBV28	TRBJ2-7	TRBD2	.	CASSRSGSAYEQYF	TGTGCCAGCAGCCGTAGCGGGAGCGCTTACGAGCAGTACTTC
TRBV4-1	TRBJ2-4	.	once	CASSPHEEAITKNIQYF	TGCGCCAGCAGCCCCCACGAGGAGGCAATAACCAAAAACATTCAGTACTTC
TRBV2	TRBJ2-7	TRBD2	.	CASSDGLASTYEQYF	TGTGCCAGCAGTGATGGACTAGCGAGTACCTACGAGCAGTACTTC
TRBV7-3	TRBJ2-5	.	.	CASSPRGEVEETQYF	TGTGCCAGCAGCCCTAGGGGGGAGGTCGAAGAGACCCAGTACTTC
TRBV4-1	TRBJ2-3	.	.	CASSHLLDTQYF	TGCGCCAGCAGCCATTTGCTAGATACGCAGTATTTT
TRBV30	TRBJ1-1	.	.	CAWSVPGWDTEAFF	TGTGCCTGGAGTGTACCGGGGTGGGACACTGAAGCTTTCTTT
TRBV28	TRBJ1-1	.	once	CASSSGVGYGEAFF	TGTGCCAGCAGTTCGGGAGTGGGGTATGGTGAAGCTTTCTTT
TRBV19	TRBJ1-5	.	.	CTSRWTARGGNQPQHF	TGTACCAGTAGATGGACGGCCAGGGGAGGTAATCAGCCCCAGCATTTT
TRBV27	TRBJ1-1	TRBD1	.	CATRGTGWGTEAFF	TGTGCCACTAGGGGGACAGGGTGGGGCACTGAAGCTTTCTTT
TRBV27	TRBJ1-3	TRBD1	.	CASSDRVEDTIYF	TGTGCCAGCAGCGACAGGGTGGAAGACACCATATATTTT
TRBV28	TRBJ2-1	.	.	CASSLLGGTPYNEQFF	TGTGCCAGCAGTTTATTGGGCGGGACCCCCTACAATGAGCAGTTCTTC
TRBV27	TRBJ2-5	.	.	CASSPPARETQYF	TGTGCCAGCAGTCCTCCAGCCCGGGAGACCCAGTACTTC
TRBV7-9	TRBJ2-2	.	.	CASSYPGPNTGELFF	TGTGCCAGCAGCTATCCGGGTCCCAACACCGGGGAGCTGTTTTTT
TRBV6-4	TRBJ2-2	.	.	CASSDGAGQDTGELFF	TGTGCCAGCAGTGACGGGGCAGGGCAGGACACCGGGGAGCTGTTTTTT
TRBV7-2	TRBJ2-4	TRBD2	once	CASSRLAGGMVKNIQYF	TGTGCCAGCAGCCGTCTAGCGGGAGGGATGGTCAAAAACATTCAGTACTTC
TRBV29-1	TRBJ1-2	TRBD1	.	CSVNPGQGYGYTF	TGCAGCGTTAATCCGGGACAGGGGTATGGCTACACCTTC
TRBV6-1	TRBJ2-1	TRBD2	once	CASRHGLANYNEQFF	TGTGCCAGCAGACACGGACTAGCGAACTACAATGAGCAGTTCTTC
TRBV18	TRBJ2-3	TRBD1	once	CASSNSRTGVTDTQYF	TGTGCCAGCTCAAACAGTCGGACAGGGGTCACAGATACGCAGTATTTT